Presented here are 26 T cell receptor beta chains from one specimen sequenced in a study of T-cell reconstitution after alpha-beta-depleted transplantation in children. Construction of the TCRbeta library involved unique molecular identifiers. MiXCR, run by TCRdb on the PCR reads, gives a single entry per CDR3 protein. The sample lists around 100,000 distinct CDR3 sequences; approximately 8% were seen once. The sample here was PBMCs, taken before TCRalphabeta/CD19-depleted stem cell transplant. These receptors originate from a boy aged 2-15 years with acute lymphoblastic leukemia, due to receive a stem cell transplant.

The table lists this clonotype with a few counts. The chain couples TRBV2 to TRBJ1-2; 9 bases are shared with TRBD1. The germline V gene encodes CDR1 SNHLY and CDR2 FYNNEI. The CDR3 runs to 15 residues. Trimming took 1 base from V and 6 from J; bases not matched to a gene: 6. The CDR3 DNA reads TGTGCCAGCAGTGAAGACCGGGACAGGGTTGATGGCTACACCTTC. Translation gives CASSEDRDRVDGYTF. Looking up the rest from reference TRBV2 and TRBJ1-2 gives the full variable domain: EPEVTQTPSHQVTQMGQEVILRCVPISNHLYFYWYRQILGQKVEFLVSFYNNEISEKSEIFDDQFSVERPDGSNFTLKIRSTKLEDSAMYFCASSEDRDRVDGYTFGSGTRLTVV.

This chain joins TRBV3-1 and TRBJ1-1; no definite D call. The ends were cut back, 3 bases at V and 4 bases at J, with 18 bases in the middle. The CDR3 loop spans 16 amino acids. Per the germline V gene, CDR1 is LGHDT and CDR2 is YNNKEL (reference sequence). In DNA form, the CDR3 reads TGTGCCAGCAGCCAGATATTCACCAACTTTGGCACTGAAGCTTTCTTT. Its protein is CASSQIFTNFGTEAFF.

This clonotype occurred many times. The chain is built from TRBV6-4 and TRBJ2-2, with 7 bases lining up with TRBD2. CDR3 size: 15 residues. Trimming removed 0 bases from V and 4 bases from J; junction bases left unmatched: 2. Germline V gene data show CDR1 as MRHNA and CDR2 as SNTAGT. CDR3 in DNA: TGTGCCAGCAGTGACTCAAGGGAGGGCACCGGGGAGCTGTTTTTT. Amino acid sequence: CASSDSREGTGELFF.

There are many counts of this clonotype. The gene calls are TRBV5-8 and TRBJ2-5; D possibly corresponds to TRBD2 (5 bases). Germline CDR1 is SGHTS and CDR2 is YDEGEE. This CDR3 spans 16 amino acids. The germline V and J ends were trimmed by 0 bases and 0 bases, with 12 bases remaining between them. CDR3 loop: CASSLEVVEDQETQYF. CDR3 sequence (DNA): TGTGCCAGCAGCTTGGAAGTCGTGGAGGACCAAGAGACCCAGTACTTC. The whole variable domain, remainder taken from reference TRBV5-8 and TRBJ2-5, is EAGVTQSPTHLIKTRGQQATLRCSPISGHTSVYWYQQALGLGLQFLLWYDEGEERNRGNFPPRFSGRQFPNYSSELNVNALELEDSALYLCASSLEVVEDQETQYFGPGTRLLVL.

A few counts support this clonotype. This sequence joins TRBV9 and TRBJ2-1, with D possibly being TRBD2 (5 bases). Trimming took 4 bases from V and 6 from J, leaving 11 bases between them. The V gene's germline CDR1 is SGDLS and CDR2 YYNGEE. The CDR3 is 13 residues long. The CDR3 DNA reads TGTGCCAGCAGCCTCCACGCGGGCAATGAGCAGTTCTTC. It yields the protein CASSLHAGNEQFF. Supplemented by reference TRBV9 and TRBJ2-1, the full variable domain reads DSGVTQTPKHLITATGQRVTLRCSPRSGDLSVYWYQQSLDQGLQFLIQYYNGEERAKGNILERFSAQQFPDLHSELNLSSLELGDSALYFCASSLHAGNEQFFGPGTRLTVL.

The chain links TRBV7-2 to TRBJ2-7; 8 bases match TRBD1. Losses at the gene ends were 5 bases for V and 5 bases for J; bases not matched to a gene: 8. Germline lookup yields CDR1 SGHTA and CDR2 FQGNSA. The CDR3 has 14 residues. The chain's CDR3 is CASSKRTGNHEQYF. CDR3 DNA: TGTGCCAGCAGCAAACGGACAGGGAACCACGAGCAGTACTTC.

This clonotype was seen many times. The genes are TRBV29-1 and TRBJ2-2; 8 bases match TRBD1. Germline V gene sequence: CDR1 SQVTM, CDR2 ANQGSEA. The trim removed 4 bases at V and 4 bases at J, leaving 5 bases unmatched. This CDR3 comprises 14 residues. The CDR3 DNA sequence: TGCAGCGTTGTCAGGGGGCGAAGCACCGGGGAGCTGTTTTTT. Amino acids: CSVVRGRSTGELFF.

V is TRBV5-1 and J is TRBJ2-5; 9 nucleotides line up with TRBD2. Germline CDR1 and CDR2: SGHRS and YFSETQ. The CDR3 is 16 residues long. V gave up 3 bases and J gave up 5 bases; unmatched junction bases: 11. The CDR3 here is CASSSPGLANPETQYF. For the CDR3, the DNA is TGCGCCAGCAGCTCGCCCGGACTAGCGAACCCGGAGACCCAGTACTTC.

This clonotype was detected many times. The chain is built from TRBV5-1 and TRBJ1-1; 7 nucleotides agree with TRBD1. Germline values: CDR1 SGHRS, CDR2 YFSETQ. The V gene end was trimmed by 4 bases and the J gene end by 5 bases; junction bases not matched to a gene: 5. The CDR3 totals 13 residues. DNA of the CDR3: TGCGCCAGCAGCGCGGACAGGTTAACTGAAGCTTTCTTT. Translated, it gives CASSADRLTEAFF.

This clonotype has ten or more counts. The CDR3 sequence is CASKPGDTGELFF. The CDR3 DNA reads TGTGCCAGCAAACCGGGGGACACCGGGGAGCTGTTTTTT. The gene calls are TRBV6-6 and TRBJ2-2; D possibly corresponds to TRBD2 (6 bases). V shed 7 bases and J shed 3 bases, with 9 bases lying between them. Per germline, CDR1 MNHNY and CDR2 SVGAGI (reference sequence). The CDR3 loop spans 13 amino acids.

This clonotype has ten or more counts. DNA for the CDR3: TGTGCCAGCAGCCAACGACAGGGAGGATCACCCCTCCACTTT. Its protein is CASSQRQGGSPLHF. This chain uses TRBV12-3 or TRBV12-4 with TRBJ1-6; 7 bases line up with TRBD1. Trimming cost V 6 bases and J 10 bases; bases outside gene matches: 9. The CDR3 loop spans 14 amino acids.

This clonotype turned up a few times. The rearrangement joins TRBV4-2 to TRBJ1-4; possible D gene TRBD1, 5 bases. The ends were cut back, 0 bases at V and 7 bases at J, with 9 bases in the middle. CDR1 is LGHNA and CDR2 is YNFKEQ in the germline V gene. This CDR3 is built from 14 residues. The DNA of the CDR3 is TGTGCCAGCAGCCAAGACAGGGAAGTTGAAAAACTGTTTTTT. Its translation is CASSQDREVEKLFF.

A remark on this clonotype: A much larger clone lies one base from this, so it may be a read error. The conserved closing phenylalanine or tryptophan is absent in this CDR3, likely reflecting a read error. The chain recombines TRBV28 with TRBJ2-3; no clear D gene. Germline loops: CDR1 MDHEN, CDR2 SYDVKM. The CDR3 has 10 residues. The germline V and J ends were trimmed by 6 bases and 2 bases, with 0 bases remaining between them. DNA of the CDR3: TGTGCCAGCAGCACAGATACGCAGTATGTT. Its translation: CASSTDTQYV.

This chain uses TRBV5-1 with TRBJ1-6; 8 positions agree with TRBD1. Germline trimming cut 3 bases from V and 7 bases from J; bases unmatched to any gene: 21. There are 20 residues in the CDR3. The V gene's germline CDR1 is SGHRS and CDR2 YFSETQ. This CDR3 reads CASSSSPDRVVKLSNSPLHF. CDR3 coding DNA: TGCGCCAGCAGCTCTTCGCCGGACAGGGTTGTTAAACTCTCAAATTCACCCCTCCACTTT.

This clonotype was recorded at least ten times. The chain recombines TRBV5-1 with TRBJ2-1; TRBD2 aligns across 10 bases. CDR3 size: 16 residues. Germline V lookup: CDR1 SGHRS, CDR2 YFSETQ. V trimming: 2 bases; J trimming: 6 bases; junction bases outside the gene matches: 8. The CDR3 spells CASSLSGGALSNEQFF. The CDR3 DNA is TGCGCCAGCAGCTTAAGCGGGGGGGCCCTTTCCAATGAGCAGTTCTTC.

This clonotype has just a few counts. This chain links TRBV4-3 with TRBJ1-6, with D perhaps matching TRBD1 (5 bases). Germline V CDR1 and CDR2: LGHNA, YSLEER. The CDR3 extends over 15 amino acids. V shed 3 bases and J shed 2 bases, with 8 bases lying between them. The CDR3 region has the DNA TGCGCCAGCAGCCAGGGGGTCACCTATAATTCACCCCTCCACTTT. The encoded protein is CASSQGVTYNSPLHF.

This clonotype was seen a handful of times. The chain carries TRBV4-3 and TRBJ1-2; no reliable D call. Trimming shortened V by 0 bases and J by 5 bases, and 10 bases separated the two germline ends. Germline V gene sequence: CDR1 LGHNA, CDR2 YSLEER. The CDR3 is 14 amino acids. The CDR3 coding sequence is TGCGCCAGCAGCCAAGATCAAAGGGCATATGGCTACACCTTC. Translating it yields CASSQDQRAYGYTF.

This clonotype was picked up many times. The chain links TRBV6-5 to TRBJ2-2; D is unresolved. Germline V gene lookup returns CDR1 MNHEY and CDR2 SVGAGI. This CDR3 comprises 13 residues. V was cut by 1 base and J by 7 bases, with 7 bases left in between. The DNA for the CDR3 is TGTGCCAGCAGTTACTTGGGGAACGGGGAGCTGTTTTTT. Translated: CASSYLGNGELFF.

On this clonotype: A much bigger clone sits one base away, suggesting this may be a read error. As the CDR3 is not closed by the conserved phenylalanine or tryptophan, this likely results from a read error. The rearrangement links TRBV6-2 or TRBV6-3 to TRBJ1-5, with unresolved D. The V end was cut by 2 bases, the J end by 5 bases, with 10 bases between. Germline values: CDR1 MNHEY, CDR2 SVGEGT. The CDR3 is 14 amino acids. The CDR3 DNA follows: TGTGCCAGCAGTTACGGCGGGTCGGATCAGCCCCAGCATTGT. Protein: CASSYGGSDQPQHC.

This clonotype was found a few times. The chain is built from TRBV5-1 and TRBJ2-5, with D tentatively TRBD2 (6 bases). Trimming took off 4 bases at V and 5 bases at J, with 18 bases between the two ends. The CDR3 covers 15 residues. CDR1 is SGHRS, CDR2 YFSETQ, per germline. The CDR3 sequence: CASSLYPTSSETQYF. DNA for the CDR3: TGCGCCAGCAGCCTATATCCGACTAGTAGTGAGACCCAGTACTTC.

This clonotype was observed a few times. The V gene is TRBV12-5, the J gene TRBJ1-1; D is undetermined. V lost 2 bases, J lost 5 bases, and 6 bases lay in between. Germline CDR1 LGHNT, CDR2 FRNRAP. The CDR3 runs to 12 residues. The CDR3 nucleotides read TGTGCTAGTGGTTTGAGGGTAACTGAAGCTTTCTTT. Translating gives CASGLRVTEAFF.

In this sample, this clonotype turned up many times. The V and J genes are TRBV20-1 and TRBJ1-5; no reliable D call. Per the germline V gene, CDR1 is DFQATT and CDR2 is SNEGSKA (reference sequence). Trimming stripped 6 bases from V and 0 bases from J, with 12 bases between. CDR3 length: 14 residues. The CDR3 protein is CSAKITYSNQPQHF. Here the CDR3 DNA reads TGCAGTGCCAAGATAACCTATAGCAATCAGCCCCAGCATTTT.

This clonotype was seen only a few times. The genes are TRBV7-2 and TRBJ1-5, with a possible D match to TRBD1 (6 bases). The CDR3 loop spans 14 amino acids. V lost 5 bases and J lost 5, with 13 bases in between. Germline CDR1 and CDR2: SGHTA and FQGNSA. The CDR3 loop reads CASSPQGSYQPQHF. The CDR3 DNA reads as TGTGCCAGCAGCCCACAGGGATCTTATCAGCCCCAGCATTTT. The variable domain in full, with the rest retrieved from reference TRBV7-2 and TRBJ1-5, is GAGVSQSPSNKVTEKGKDVELRCDPISGHTALYWYRQSLGQGLEFLIYFQGNSAPDKSGLPSDRFSAERTGGSVSTLTIQRTQQEDSAVYLCASSPQGSYQPQHFGDGTRLSIL.

A word on this clonotype: Given a much more abundant clone one base away, this may be a read error. The chain links TRBV7-6 to TRBJ2-1; D is possibly TRBD1 or TRBD2 (5 bases each). The V and J ends lost 0 bases and 5 bases respectively, with 11 bases between them. Per the germline V gene, CDR1 is SGHVS and CDR2 is FNYEAQ. CDR3 length: 15 residues. The CDR3 coding sequence is TGTGCCAGCAGCTTAGCTGGGACCTTTAACAATGAGCAGTTCTTC. It codes for CASSLAGTFNNEQFF.

CDR3 nucleotide sequence: TGTGCCAGCAGCTTAAATTTGGGACGCGGGGGGGCGGGCGAGCAGTACTTC. This sequence encodes CASSLNLGRGGAGEQYF. This chain links TRBV7-2 with TRBJ2-7, with TRBD2 matching 9 bases. Looked up from germline, CDR1 is SGHTA and CDR2 is FQGNSA. V lost 2 bases, J lost 6 bases, and 14 bases stayed unmatched. CDR3 length: 17 amino acids.

This clonotype was recorded at least ten times. The J gene is TRBJ2-5, the V gene TRBV5-1, with 8 bases lining up with TRBD1. This CDR3 spans 15 amino acids. CDR1 and CDR2 from the germline V gene are SGHRS and YFSETQ. With V trimmed by 3 bases and J by 1 base, 5 bases remained unmatched. As DNA, the CDR3 is TGCGCCAGCAGCTCGACCGGGACAGGCCAAGAGACCCAGTACTTC. It specifies CASSSTGTGQETQYF.